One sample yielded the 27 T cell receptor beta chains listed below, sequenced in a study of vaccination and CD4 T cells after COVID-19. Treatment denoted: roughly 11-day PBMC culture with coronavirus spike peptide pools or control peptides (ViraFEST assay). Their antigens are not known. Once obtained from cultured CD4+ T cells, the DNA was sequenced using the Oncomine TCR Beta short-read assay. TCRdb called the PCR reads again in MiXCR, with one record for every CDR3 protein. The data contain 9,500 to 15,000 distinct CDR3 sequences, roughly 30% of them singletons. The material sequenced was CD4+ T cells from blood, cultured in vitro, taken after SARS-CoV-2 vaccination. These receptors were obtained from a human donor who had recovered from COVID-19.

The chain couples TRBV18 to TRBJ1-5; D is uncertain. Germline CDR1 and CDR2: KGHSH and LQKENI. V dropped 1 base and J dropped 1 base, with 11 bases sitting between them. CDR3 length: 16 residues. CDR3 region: CASSPQLRESNQPQHF. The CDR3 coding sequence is TGTGCCAGCTCACCACAATTGCGGGAAAGCAATCAGCCCCAGCATTTT.

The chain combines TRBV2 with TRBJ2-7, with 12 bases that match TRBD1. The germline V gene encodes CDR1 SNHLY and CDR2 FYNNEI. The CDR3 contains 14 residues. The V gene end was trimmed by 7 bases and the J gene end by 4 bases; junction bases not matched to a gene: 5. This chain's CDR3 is CASNTGQGAYEQYF. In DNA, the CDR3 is TGTGCCAGCAATACGGGACAGGGGGCTTACGAGCAGTACTTC. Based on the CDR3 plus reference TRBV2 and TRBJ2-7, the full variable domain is EPEVTQTPSHQVTQMGQEVILRCVPISNHLYFYWYRQILGQKVEFLVSFYNNEISEKSEIFDDQFSVERPDGSNFTLKIRSTKLEDSAMYFCASNTGQGAYEQYFGPGTRLTVT.

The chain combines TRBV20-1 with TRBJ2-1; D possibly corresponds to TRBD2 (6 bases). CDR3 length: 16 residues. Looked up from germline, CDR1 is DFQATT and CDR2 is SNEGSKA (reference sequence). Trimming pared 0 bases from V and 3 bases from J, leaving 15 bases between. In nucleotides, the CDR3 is TGCAGTGCTAGAGATCGTAGGTCCGGGGGCTACAATGAGCAGTTCTTC. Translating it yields CSARDRRSGGYNEQFF.

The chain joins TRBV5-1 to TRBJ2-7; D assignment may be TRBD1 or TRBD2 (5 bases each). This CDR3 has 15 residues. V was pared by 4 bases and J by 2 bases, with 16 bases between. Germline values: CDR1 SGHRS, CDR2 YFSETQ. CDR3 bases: TGCGCCAGCAGCCCTGGGGTGGGACGGACCTACGAGCAGTACTTC. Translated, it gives CASSPGVGRTYEQYF.

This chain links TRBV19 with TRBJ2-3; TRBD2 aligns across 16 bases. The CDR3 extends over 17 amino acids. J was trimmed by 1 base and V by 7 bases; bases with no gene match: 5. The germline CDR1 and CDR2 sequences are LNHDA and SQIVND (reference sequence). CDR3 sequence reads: CASKGTSGRAGTDTQYF. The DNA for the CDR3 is TGTGCCAGTAAGGGGACTAGCGGGAGGGCCGGCACAGATACGCAGTATTTT. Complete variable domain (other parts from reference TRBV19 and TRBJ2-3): DGGITQSPKYLFRKEGQNVTLSCEQNLNHDAMYWYRQDPGQGLRLIYYSQIVNDFQKGDIAEGYSVSREKKESFPLTVTSAQKNPTAFYLCASKGTSGRAGTDTQYFGPGTRLTVL.

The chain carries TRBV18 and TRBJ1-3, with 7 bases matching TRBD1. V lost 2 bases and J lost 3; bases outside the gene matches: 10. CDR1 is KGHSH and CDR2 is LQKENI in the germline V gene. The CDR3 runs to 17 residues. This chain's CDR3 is CASSPTGQTSSGNTIYF. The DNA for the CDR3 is TGTGCCAGCTCACCAACGGGACAGACTTCAAGTGGAAACACCATATATTTT.

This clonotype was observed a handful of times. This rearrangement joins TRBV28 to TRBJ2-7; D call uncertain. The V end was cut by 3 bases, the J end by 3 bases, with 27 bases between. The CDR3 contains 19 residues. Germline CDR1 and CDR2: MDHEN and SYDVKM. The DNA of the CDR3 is TGTGCCAGCAGTTTGGTAGATTGGCTCAAGGTGGGCAGTTTCTACGAGCAGTACTTC. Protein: CASSLVDWLKVGSFYEQYF.

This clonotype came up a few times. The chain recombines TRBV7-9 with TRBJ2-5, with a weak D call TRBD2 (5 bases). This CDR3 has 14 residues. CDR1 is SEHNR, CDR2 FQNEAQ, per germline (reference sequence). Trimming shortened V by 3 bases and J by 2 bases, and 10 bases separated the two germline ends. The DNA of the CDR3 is TGTGCCAGCAGCTTGGGAGCTGGGCAAGAGACCCAGTACTTC. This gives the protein CASSLGAGQETQYF.

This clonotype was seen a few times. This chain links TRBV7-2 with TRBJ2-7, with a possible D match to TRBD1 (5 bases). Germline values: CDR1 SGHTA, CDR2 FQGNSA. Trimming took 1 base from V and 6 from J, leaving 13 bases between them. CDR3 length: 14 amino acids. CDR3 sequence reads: CASSLVGRVGEQYF. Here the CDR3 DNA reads TGTGCCAGCAGCTTAGTGGGCAGGGTGGGCGAGCAGTACTTC.

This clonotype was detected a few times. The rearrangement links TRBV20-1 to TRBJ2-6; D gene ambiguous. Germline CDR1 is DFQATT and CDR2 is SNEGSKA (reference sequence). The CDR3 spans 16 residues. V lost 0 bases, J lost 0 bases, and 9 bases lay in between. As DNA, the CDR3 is TGCAGTGCTAGAGATCTGGTTGACTCTGGGGCCAACGTCCTGACTTTC. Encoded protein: CSARDLVDSGANVLTF.

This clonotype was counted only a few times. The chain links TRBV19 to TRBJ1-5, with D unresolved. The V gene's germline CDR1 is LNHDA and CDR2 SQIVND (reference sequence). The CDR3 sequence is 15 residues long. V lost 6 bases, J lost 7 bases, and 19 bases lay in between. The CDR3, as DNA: TGTGCCAGTAGCTCCCGGGCCCAAAGGCAACAGCCCCAGCATTTT. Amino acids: CASSSRAQRQQPQHF.

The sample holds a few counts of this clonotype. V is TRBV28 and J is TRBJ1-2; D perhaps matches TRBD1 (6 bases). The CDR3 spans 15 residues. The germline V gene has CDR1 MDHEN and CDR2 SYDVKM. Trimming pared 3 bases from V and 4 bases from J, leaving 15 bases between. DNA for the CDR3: TGTGCCAGCAGTTTCCCGGGGGCCACGGGCTATGGCTACACCTTC. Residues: CASSFPGATGYGYTF.

The CDR3 here is CASSPTPGIGEAFF. The CDR3 DNA reads as TGTGCCAGCAGCCCGACCCCGGGGATCGGTGAAGCTTTCTTT. The chain uses TRBV7-2 and TRBJ1-1; D not resolved. Trimming removed 5 bases from V and 7 bases from J, with 17 bases in between. The CDR3 totals 14 residues. Germline V gene lookup returns CDR1 SGHTA and CDR2 FQGNSA.

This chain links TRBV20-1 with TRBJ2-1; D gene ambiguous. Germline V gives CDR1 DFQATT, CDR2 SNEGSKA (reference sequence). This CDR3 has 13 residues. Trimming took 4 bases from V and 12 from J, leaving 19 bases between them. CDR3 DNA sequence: TGCAGTGCTACGCACACACCATCCGCTGGGCAGTTCTTC. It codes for CSATHTPSAGQFF.

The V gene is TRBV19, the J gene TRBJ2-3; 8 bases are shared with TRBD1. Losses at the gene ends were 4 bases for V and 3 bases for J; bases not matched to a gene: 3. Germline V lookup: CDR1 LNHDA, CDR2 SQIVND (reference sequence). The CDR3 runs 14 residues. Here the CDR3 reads CASSTTGGTDTQYF. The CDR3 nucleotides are TGTGCCAGTAGTACAACAGGGGGGACAGATACGCAGTATTTT. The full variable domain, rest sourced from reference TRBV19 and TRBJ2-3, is DGGITQSPKYLFRKEGQNVTLSCEQNLNHDAMYWYRQDPGQGLRLIYYSQIVNDFQKGDIAEGYSVSREKKESFPLTVTSAQKNPTAFYLCASSTTGGTDTQYFGPGTRLTVL.

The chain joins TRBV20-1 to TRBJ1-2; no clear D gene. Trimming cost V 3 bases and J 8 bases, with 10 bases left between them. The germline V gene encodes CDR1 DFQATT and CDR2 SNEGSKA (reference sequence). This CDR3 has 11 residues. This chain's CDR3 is CSASRVLGYTF. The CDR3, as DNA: TGCAGTGCTAGTAGGGTTTTAGGCTACACCTTC.

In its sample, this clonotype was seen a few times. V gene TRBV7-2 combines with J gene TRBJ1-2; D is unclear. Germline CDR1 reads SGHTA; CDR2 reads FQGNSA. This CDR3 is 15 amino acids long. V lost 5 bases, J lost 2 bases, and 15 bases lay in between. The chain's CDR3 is CASSKKIGPNYGYTF. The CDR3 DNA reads TGTGCCAGCAGCAAAAAAATAGGACCGAACTATGGCTACACCTTC.

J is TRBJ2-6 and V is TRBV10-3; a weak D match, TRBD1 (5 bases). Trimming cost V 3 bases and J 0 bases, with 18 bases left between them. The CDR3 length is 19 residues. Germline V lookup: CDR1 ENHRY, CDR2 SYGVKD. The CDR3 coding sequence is TGTGCCATCAGTGACCCCGAGGCAGGGTCGAGCTCTGGGGCCAACGTCCTGACTTTC. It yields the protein CAISDPEAGSSSGANVLTF.

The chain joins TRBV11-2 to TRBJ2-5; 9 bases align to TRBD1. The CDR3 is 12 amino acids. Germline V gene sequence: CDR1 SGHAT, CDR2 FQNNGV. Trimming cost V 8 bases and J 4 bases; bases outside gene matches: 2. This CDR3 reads CASGQGRETQYF. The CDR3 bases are TGTGCCAGCGGACAGGGGCGAGAGACCCAGTACTTC. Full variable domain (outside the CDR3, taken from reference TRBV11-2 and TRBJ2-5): EAGVAQSPRYKIIEKRQSVAFWCNPISGHATLYWYQQILGQGPKLLIQFQNNGVVDDSQLPKDRFSAERLKGVDSTLKIQPAKLEDSAVYLCASGQGRETQYFGPGTRLLVL.

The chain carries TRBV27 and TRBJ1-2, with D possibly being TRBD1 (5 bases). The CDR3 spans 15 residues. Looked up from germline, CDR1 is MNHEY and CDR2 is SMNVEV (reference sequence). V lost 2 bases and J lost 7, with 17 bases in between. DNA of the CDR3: TGTGCCAGCAGTTTAGAGTTGTGGGACTTCTCTGGCTACACCTTC. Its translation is CASSLELWDFSGYTF.

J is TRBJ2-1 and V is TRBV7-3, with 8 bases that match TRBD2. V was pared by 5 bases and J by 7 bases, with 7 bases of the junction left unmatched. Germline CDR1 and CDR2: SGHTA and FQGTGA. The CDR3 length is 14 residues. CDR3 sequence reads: CASSEIAGLNEQFF. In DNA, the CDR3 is TGTGCCAGCAGCGAAATAGCGGGACTTAATGAGCAGTTCTTC.

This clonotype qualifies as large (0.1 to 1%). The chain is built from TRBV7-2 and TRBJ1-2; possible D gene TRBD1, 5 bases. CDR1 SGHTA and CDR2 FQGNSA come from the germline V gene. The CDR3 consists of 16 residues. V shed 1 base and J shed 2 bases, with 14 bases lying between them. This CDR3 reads CASSLEAGVINYGYTF. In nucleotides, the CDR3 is TGTGCCAGCAGCTTAGAGGCGGGGGTTATAAACTATGGCTACACCTTC.

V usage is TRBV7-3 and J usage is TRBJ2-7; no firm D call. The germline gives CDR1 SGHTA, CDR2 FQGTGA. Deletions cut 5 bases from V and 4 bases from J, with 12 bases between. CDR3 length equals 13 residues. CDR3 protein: CASSPGPGYEQYF. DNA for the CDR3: TGTGCCAGCAGCCCCGGGCCGGGTTACGAGCAGTACTTC.

The CDR3 protein is CASSQDYSRSNQPQHF. The DNA for the CDR3 is TGCGCCAGCAGCCAAGATTACAGTAGAAGCAATCAGCCCCAGCATTTT. V and J are TRBV4-3 and TRBJ1-5; D gene unclear. V was clipped by 0 bases and J by 1 base, with 10 bases between them. Germline V CDR1 and CDR2: LGHNA, YSLEER. The CDR3 spans 16 residues.

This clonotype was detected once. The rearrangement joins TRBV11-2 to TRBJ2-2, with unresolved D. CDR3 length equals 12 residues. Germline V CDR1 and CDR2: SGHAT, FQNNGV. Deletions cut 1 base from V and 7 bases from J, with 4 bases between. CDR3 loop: CASSLAVGELFF. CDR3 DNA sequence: TGTGCCAGCAGCTTAGCAGTCGGGGAGCTGTTTTTT.

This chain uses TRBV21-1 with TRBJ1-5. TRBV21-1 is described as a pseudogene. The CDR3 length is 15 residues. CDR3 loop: CASSKGGEGDQPQHF. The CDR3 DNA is TGTGCCAGCAGCAAAGGCGGGGAGGGAGATCAGCCCCAGCATTTT.

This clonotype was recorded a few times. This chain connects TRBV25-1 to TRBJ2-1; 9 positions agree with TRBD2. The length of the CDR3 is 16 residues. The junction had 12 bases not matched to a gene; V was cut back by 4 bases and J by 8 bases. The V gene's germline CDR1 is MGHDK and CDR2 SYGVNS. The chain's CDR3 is CASSALGGRASDEQFF. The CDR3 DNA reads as TGTGCCAGCAGTGCCCTGGGCGGGAGGGCCTCAGATGAGCAGTTCTTC.